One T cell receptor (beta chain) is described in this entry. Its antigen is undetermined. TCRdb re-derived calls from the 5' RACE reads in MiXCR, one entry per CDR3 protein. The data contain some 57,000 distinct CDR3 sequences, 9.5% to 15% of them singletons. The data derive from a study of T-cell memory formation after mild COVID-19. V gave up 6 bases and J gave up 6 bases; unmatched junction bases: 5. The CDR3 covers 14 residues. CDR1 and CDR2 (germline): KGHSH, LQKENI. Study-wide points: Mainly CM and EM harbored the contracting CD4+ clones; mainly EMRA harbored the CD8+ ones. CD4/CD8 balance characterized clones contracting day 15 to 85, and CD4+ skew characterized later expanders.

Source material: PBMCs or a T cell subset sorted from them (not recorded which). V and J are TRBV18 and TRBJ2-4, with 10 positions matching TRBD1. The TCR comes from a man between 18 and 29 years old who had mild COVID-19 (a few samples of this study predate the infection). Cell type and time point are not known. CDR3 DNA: TGTGCCAGCTCGCCGGACAGGGGGAGAAACATTCAGTACTTC. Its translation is CASSPDRGRNIQYF.